This T cell receptor (beta chain) was identified in a study of shared clonotypes between healthy human individuals. General study findings and limits: Among non-shared clonotypes, generation probabilities were lower than among those shared by all four donors.

The germline V gene encodes CDR1 SGHRS and CDR2 YFSETQ. This CDR3 contains 16 residues. V lost 0 bases, J lost 1 base, and 12 bases lay in between. This clone is a singleton in its sample. What it recognizes is unknown. Sequenced by immunoSEQ multiplex PCR; TCRdb stores in-frame clones only, minus some. The sample records over a million clones, approximately 80% being singletons. The chain employs TRBV5-1 and TRBJ2-3, with TRBD2 as a possible D gene (5 bases). The clonotype comes from a man between 18 and 35 years old in good health. Some clones in this sample may be carry-over from other donors' samples. Sequencing was done on a sample of memory CD4+ T cells from PBMCs. Subset: CD45RA-negative fraction. CDR3 bases: TGCGCCAGCAGCTTGGTCTTACAGAGGGGCACAGATACGCAGTATTTT. Protein: CASSLVLQRGTDTQYF. Complete variable domain (other parts from reference TRBV5-1 and TRBJ2-3): KAGVTQTPRYLIKTRGQQVTLSCSPISGHRSVSWYQQTPGQGLQFLFEYFSETQRNKGNFPGRFSGRQFSNSRSEMNVSTLELGDSALYLCASSLVLQRGTDTQYFGPGTRLTVL.